The sequence of this T cell receptor (beta chain) was determined in a study of T-cell reconstitution after alpha-beta-depleted transplantation in children. The germline V gene has CDR1 DFQATT and CDR2 SNEGSKA (reference sequence). V shed 5 bases and J shed 9 bases, with 26 bases lying between them. The CDR3 runs to 16 residues. This clonotype has only a few counts. The library targeted TCRbeta and was prepared with unique molecular identifiers. MiXCR was run by TCRdb on the PCR reads, yielding one entry per CDR3 protein. This table has 300,000 to 400,000 distinct CDR3 sequences, 13% appearing once. This sequence joins TRBV20-1 and TRBJ2-1; possibly TRBD1 for D (8 bases). The input for sequencing was PBMCs, taken from the stem cell graft. This TCR was sampled from a human donor who donated a stem cell graft to a child with Fanconi anemia. CDR3 protein: CSALAGDRGFPGEQFF. For the CDR3, the DNA is TGCAGTGCTTTAGCGGGCGACAGGGGCTTCCCCGGTGAGCAGTTCTTC.